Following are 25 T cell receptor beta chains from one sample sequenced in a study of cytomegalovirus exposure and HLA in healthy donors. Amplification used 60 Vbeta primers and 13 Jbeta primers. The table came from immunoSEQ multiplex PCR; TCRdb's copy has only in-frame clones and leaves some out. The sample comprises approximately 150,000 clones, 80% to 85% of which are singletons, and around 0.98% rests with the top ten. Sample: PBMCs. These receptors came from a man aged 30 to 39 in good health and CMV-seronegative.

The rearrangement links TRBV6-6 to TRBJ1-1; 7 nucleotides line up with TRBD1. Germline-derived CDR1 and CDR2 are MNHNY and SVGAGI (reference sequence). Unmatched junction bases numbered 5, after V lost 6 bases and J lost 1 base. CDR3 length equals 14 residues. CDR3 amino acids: CASRRDRENTEAFF. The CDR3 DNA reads TGTGCCAGCAGAAGGGACAGAGAGAACACTGAAGCTTTCTTT.

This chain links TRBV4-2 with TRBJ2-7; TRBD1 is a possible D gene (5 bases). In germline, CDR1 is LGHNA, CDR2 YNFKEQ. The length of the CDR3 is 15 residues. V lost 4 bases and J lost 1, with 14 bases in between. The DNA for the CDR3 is TGTGCCAGCAGCCTCCCACAGGCCCCGTCCTACGAGCAGTACTTC. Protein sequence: CASSLPQAPSYEQYF.

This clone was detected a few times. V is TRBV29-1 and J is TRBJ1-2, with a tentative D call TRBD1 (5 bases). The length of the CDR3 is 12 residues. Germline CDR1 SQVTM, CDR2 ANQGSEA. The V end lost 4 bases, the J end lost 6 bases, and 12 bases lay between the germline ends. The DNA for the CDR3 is TGCAGCGTTGTGGTTAGGGGTGATGGCTACACCTTC. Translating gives CSVVVRGDGYTF.

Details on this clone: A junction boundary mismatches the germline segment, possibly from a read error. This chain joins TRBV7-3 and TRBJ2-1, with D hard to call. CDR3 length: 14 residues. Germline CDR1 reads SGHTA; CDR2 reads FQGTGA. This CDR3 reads CASSLTAVYNEQFF. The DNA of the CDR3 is TGTGCCAGCAGCCTAACGGCGGTTTACAATGAGCAGTTCTTC.

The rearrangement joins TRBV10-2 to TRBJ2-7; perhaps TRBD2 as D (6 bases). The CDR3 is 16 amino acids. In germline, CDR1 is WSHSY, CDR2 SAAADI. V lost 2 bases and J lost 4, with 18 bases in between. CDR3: CASSEPGTGWGYEQYF. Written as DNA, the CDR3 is TGCGCCAGCAGTGAGCCGGGGACTGGGTGGGGGTACGAGCAGTACTTC.

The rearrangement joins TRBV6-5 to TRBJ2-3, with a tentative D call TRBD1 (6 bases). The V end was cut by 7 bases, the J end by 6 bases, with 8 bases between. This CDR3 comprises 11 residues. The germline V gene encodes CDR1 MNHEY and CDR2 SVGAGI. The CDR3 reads CASTTGDTQYF. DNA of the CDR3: TGTGCCAGCACCACAGGGGATACGCAGTATTTT.

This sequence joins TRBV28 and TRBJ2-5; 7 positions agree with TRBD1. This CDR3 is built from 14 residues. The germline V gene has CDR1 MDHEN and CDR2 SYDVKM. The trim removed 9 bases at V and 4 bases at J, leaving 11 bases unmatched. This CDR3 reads CASHRAGGGETQYF. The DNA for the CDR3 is TGTGCCAGTCACAGGGCAGGGGGTGGAGAGACCCAGTACTTC.

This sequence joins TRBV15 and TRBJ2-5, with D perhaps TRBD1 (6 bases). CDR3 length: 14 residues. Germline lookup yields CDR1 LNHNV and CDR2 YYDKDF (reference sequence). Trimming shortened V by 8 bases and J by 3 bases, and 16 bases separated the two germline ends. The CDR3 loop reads CATGIGGWEETQYF. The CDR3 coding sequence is TGTGCCACCGGGATTGGGGGCTGGGAAGAGACCCAGTACTTC.

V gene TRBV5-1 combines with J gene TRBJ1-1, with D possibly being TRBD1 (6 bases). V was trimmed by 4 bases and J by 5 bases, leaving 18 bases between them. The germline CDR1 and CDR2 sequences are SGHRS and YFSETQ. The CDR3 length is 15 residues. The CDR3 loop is CASSPGAGVGTEAFF. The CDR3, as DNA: TGCGCCAGCAGCCCCGGGGCAGGGGTAGGAACTGAAGCTTTCTTT.

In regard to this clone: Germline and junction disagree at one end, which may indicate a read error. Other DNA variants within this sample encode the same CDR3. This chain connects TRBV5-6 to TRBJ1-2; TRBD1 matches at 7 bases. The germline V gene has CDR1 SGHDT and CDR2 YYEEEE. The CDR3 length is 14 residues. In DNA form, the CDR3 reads TGCGCCAGCAGCTTGGGACAGTCTTTCTATGGCTACACCTTC. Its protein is CASSLGQSFYGYTF.

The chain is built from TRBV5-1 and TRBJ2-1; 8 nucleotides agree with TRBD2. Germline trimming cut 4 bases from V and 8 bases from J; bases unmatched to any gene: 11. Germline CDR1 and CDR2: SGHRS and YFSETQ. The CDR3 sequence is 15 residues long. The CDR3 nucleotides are TGCGCCAGCAGCCCCCTGACGGGGGGGCCCCATGAGCAGTTCTTC. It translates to CASSPLTGGPHEQFF. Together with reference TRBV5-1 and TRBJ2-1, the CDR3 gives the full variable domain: KAGVTQTPRYLIKTRGQQVTLSCSPISGHRSVSWYQQTPGQGLQFLFEYFSETQRNKGNFPGRFSGRQFSNSRSEMNVSTLELGDSALYLCASSPLTGGPHEQFFGPGTRLTVL.

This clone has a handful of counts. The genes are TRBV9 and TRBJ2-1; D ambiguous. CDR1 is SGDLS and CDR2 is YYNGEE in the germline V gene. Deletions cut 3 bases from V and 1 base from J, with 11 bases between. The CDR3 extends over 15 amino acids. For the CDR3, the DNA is TGTGCCAGCAGCGCGACTCCCCTTTCCTACAATGAGCAGTTCTTC. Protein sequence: CASSATPLSYNEQFF.

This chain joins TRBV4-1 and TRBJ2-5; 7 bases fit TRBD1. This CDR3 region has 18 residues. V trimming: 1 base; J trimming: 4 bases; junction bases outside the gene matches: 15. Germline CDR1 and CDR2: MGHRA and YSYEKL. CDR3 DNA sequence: TGCGCCAGCAGCCAAGGAAGGGGATATAACAGGGGTGGAGAGACCCAGTACTTC. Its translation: CASSQGRGYNRGGETQYF.

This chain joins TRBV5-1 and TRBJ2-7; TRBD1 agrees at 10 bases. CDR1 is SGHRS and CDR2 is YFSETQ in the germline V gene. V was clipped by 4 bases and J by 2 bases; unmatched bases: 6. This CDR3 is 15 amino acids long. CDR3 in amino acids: CASSNGGTGAYEQYF. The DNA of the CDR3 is TGCGCCAGCAGCAATGGAGGGACAGGGGCCTACGAGCAGTACTTC.

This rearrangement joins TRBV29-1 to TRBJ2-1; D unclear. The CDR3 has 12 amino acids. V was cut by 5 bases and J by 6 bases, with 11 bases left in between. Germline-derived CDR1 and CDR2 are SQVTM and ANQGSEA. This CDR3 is CSVSPGGNEQFF. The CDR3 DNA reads TGCAGCGTTTCCCCCGGCGGCAATGAGCAGTTCTTC.

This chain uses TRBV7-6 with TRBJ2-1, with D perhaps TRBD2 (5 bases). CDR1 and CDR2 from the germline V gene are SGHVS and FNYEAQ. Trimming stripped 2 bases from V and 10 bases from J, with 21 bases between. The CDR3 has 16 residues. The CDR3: CASSLILSGEGWEQFF. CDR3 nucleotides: TGTGCCAGCAGCTTAATATTGTCCGGGGAAGGGTGGGAGCAGTTCTTC.

The CDR3 spells CASSVASLAGRADTQYF. The CDR3 bases are TGTGCCAGCAGCGTGGCCTCACTAGCGGGGAGGGCAGATACGCAGTATTTT. J is TRBJ2-3 and V is TRBV9, with 10 bases lining up with TRBD2. This CDR3 has 17 residues. CDR1 is SGDLS, CDR2 YYNGEE, per germline. V dropped 2 bases and J dropped 4; count of bases not matched to a gene: 10.

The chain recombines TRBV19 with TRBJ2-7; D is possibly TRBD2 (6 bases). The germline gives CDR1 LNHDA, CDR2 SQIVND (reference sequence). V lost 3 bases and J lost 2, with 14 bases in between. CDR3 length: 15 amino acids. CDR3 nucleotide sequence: TGTGCCAGTAGTATTGGTCCGGGACTTACCTACGAGCAGTACTTC. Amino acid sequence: CASSIGPGLTYEQYF. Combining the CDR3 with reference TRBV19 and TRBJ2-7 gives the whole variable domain DGGITQSPKYLFRKEGQNVTLSCEQNLNHDAMYWYRQDPGQGLRLIYYSQIVNDFQKGDIAEGYSVSREKKESFPLTVTSAQKNPTAFYLCASSIGPGLTYEQYFGPGTRLTVT.

CDR3 coding DNA: TGTGCCAGCAGCCAAGGACAGCCTGGAGGCTATGGCTACACCTTC. It codes for CASSQGQPGGYGYTF. This rearrangement joins TRBV6-5 to TRBJ1-2; the D gene is possibly TRBD1 (6 bases). With 6 bases removed from V and 4 bases from J, the gap between germline ends came to 18 bases. This CDR3 contains 15 residues. Germline V gene sequence: CDR1 MNHEY, CDR2 SVGAGI.

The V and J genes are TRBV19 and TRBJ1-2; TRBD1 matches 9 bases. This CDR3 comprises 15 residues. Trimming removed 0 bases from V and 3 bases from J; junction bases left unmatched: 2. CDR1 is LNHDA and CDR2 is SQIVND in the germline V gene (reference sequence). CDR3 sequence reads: CASSIERTGDYGYTF. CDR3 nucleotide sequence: TGTGCCAGTAGTATAGAGCGGACAGGGGACTATGGCTACACCTTC.

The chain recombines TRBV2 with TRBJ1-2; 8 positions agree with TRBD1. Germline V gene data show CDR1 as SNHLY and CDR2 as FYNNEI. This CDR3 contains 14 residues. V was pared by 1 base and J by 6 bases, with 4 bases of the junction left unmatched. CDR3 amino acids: CASSEVDRADGYTF. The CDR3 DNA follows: TGTGCCAGCAGTGAAGTGGACAGGGCGGATGGCTACACCTTC.

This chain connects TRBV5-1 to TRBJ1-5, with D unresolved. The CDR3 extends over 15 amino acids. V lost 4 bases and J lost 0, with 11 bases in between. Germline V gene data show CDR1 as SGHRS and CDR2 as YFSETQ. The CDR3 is CASSLDGYSNQPQHF. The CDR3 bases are TGCGCCAGCAGCCTGGACGGGTATAGCAATCAGCCCCAGCATTTT.

CDR3 residues: CASSQEGGGLYGNTIYF. Here the CDR3 DNA reads TGCGCCAGCAGCCAAGAAGGGGGAGGGTTGTATGGAAACACCATATATTTT. The J gene is TRBJ1-3, the V gene TRBV4-1, with TRBD1 as a possible D gene (6 bases). CDR1 and CDR2 (germline): MGHRA, YSYEKL. This CDR3 is 17 amino acids long. V was shortened by 0 bases and J by 3 bases, with 15 bases between the two germline ends.

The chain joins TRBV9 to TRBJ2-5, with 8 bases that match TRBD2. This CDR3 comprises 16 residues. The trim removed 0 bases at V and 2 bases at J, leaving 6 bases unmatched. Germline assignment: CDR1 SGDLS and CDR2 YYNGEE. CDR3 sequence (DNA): TGTGCCAGCAGCGTAGGCGCAGCGGGGGTTCAAGAGACCCAGTACTTC. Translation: CASSVGAAGVQETQYF.

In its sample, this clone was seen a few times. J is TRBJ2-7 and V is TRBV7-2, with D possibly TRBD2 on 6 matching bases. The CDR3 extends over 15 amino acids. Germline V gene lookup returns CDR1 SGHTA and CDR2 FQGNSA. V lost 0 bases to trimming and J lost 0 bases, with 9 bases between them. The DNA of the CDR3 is TGTGCCAGCAGCTTAGCGATAGCGGTCTCCTACGAGCAGTACTTC. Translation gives CASSLAIAVSYEQYF.